This T cell receptor (beta chain) was documented in a study of T-cell reconstitution after alpha-beta-depleted transplantation in children. TCRbeta library construction was performed incorporating unique molecular identifiers. TCRdb re-analysed the PCR reads in MiXCR, keeping a single row per CDR3 protein. The data show 380,000 or so distinct CDR3 sequences, 13% seen once. Germline V gene data show CDR1 as DFQATT and CDR2 as SNEGSKA (reference sequence). This CDR3 has 14 amino acids. V was trimmed by 2 bases and J by 4 bases, leaving 13 bases between them. The source material was PBMCs, sampled from the stem cell graft. The receptor's source is a human donor who donated a stem cell graft to a child with Fanconi anemia. The V gene is TRBV20-1, the J gene TRBJ2-3, with D tentatively TRBD1 or TRBD2 (6 bases each). In nucleotides, the CDR3 is TGCAGTGCTAGACCGTGGGGGGCCCCAGATACGCAGTATTTT. Translated: CSARPWGAPDTQYF.